A single sample gave rise to the 20 T cell receptor beta chains below, sequenced in a study of neurological immune-mediated disorders. TCRdb fed the 5' RACE reads into MiXCR, producing one record per CDR3 protein. The sample yields some 30,000 distinct CDR3 sequences, over 12% seen once. Sequenced: PBMCs. These receptors came from a man between 65 and 79 years old in good health.

This clonotype has a count of ten or more. The chain couples TRBV2 to TRBJ2-2, with D possibly matching TRBD2 (6 bases). Trimming removed 0 bases at V and 7 bases at J, with 6 bases between. Looked up from germline, CDR1 is SNHLY and CDR2 is FYNNEI. This CDR3 comprises 13 residues. In DNA form, the CDR3 reads TGTGCCAGCAGTGAAGCGGAGGGCGGGGAGCTGTTTTTT. Translating it yields CASSEAEGGELFF.

The chain uses TRBV5-1 and TRBJ1-6, with no clear D. Germline CDR1 and CDR2: SGHRS and YFSETQ. This CDR3 has 13 amino acids. V was pared by 0 bases and J by 13 bases, with 11 bases between. This chain's CDR3 is CASSLEGTSPLHF. The DNA of the CDR3 is TGCGCCAGCAGCTTGGAGGGCACTTCGCCCCTCCACTTT.

Note on this clonotype: An end of the junction differs from the germline gene, which may be a read error. This chain uses TRBV6-6 with TRBJ1-6; no clear D gene. The CDR3 is 13 residues long. Germline V gene data show CDR1 as MNHNY and CDR2 as SVGAGI (reference sequence). DNA for the CDR3: TGTGCGAGCACCTATATCCCCAATTCACCCCTCGACTTT. This translates into CASTYIPNSPLDF.

Details on this clonotype: A much larger clone differs from this one at a single base, so this may be a read error. The CDR3 nucleotides are TGCAGTGCCGTCCAGATAGACAGTAATGAAAAACTGTTTTTT. It codes for CSAVQIDSNEKLFF. The chain uses TRBV20-1 and TRBJ1-4; a weak D match, TRBD1 (5 bases). The germline V gene has CDR1 DFQATT and CDR2 SNEGSKA (reference sequence). V was cut by 6 bases and J by 4 bases, with 15 bases left in between. The CDR3 is 14 amino acids.

This clonotype has a count of ten or more. DNA of the CDR3: TGTGCCAGCAGTGACTCAACCACCGGGGAGCTGTTTTTT. It encodes CASSDSTTGELFF. The V and J genes are TRBV6-4 and TRBJ2-2; D not certain. This CDR3 is 13 amino acids long. Germline V gene data show CDR1 as MRHNA and CDR2 as SNTAGT. V was trimmed by 0 bases and J by 4 bases, leaving 3 bases between them.

This clonotype has ten or more counts. The V and J genes are TRBV5-1 and TRBJ2-1, with D perhaps being TRBD1 or TRBD2 (7 bases each). The ends were cut back, 1 base at V and 4 bases at J, with 15 bases in the middle. The germline V gene encodes CDR1 SGHRS and CDR2 YFSETQ. The CDR3 is 16 residues long. CDR3 residues: CASSLSGGDFYNEQFF. CDR3 bases: TGCGCCAGCAGCTTGTCAGGGGGGGATTTTTACAATGAGCAGTTCTTC.

This clonotype was found many times. The chain joins TRBV11-3 to TRBJ2-1; D possibly corresponds to TRBD1 (5 bases). The CDR3 has 12 amino acids. CDR1 is SGHNT, CDR2 YENEEA, per germline. V was trimmed by 5 bases and J by 6 bases, leaving 8 bases between them. CDR3 in amino acids: CASSPQGNEQFF. The CDR3 nucleotides are TGTGCCAGCAGCCCTCAGGGCAATGAGCAGTTCTTC.

This clonotype was seen many times. The CDR3 region has the DNA TGTGCCAGCAGCCTTTCTTTGAACACCGGGGAGCTGTTTTTT. Protein: CASSLSLNTGELFF. The genes are TRBV2 and TRBJ2-2, with unresolved D. Germline V CDR1 and CDR2: SNHLY, FYNNEI. This CDR3 is 14 amino acids long. Between the trimmed V and J ends, which lost 6 bases and 1 base, there was a span of 9 bases.

This clonotype has at least ten counts. The chain couples TRBV7-9 to TRBJ2-7, with D possibly matching TRBD1 (5 bases). Trimming pared 2 bases from V and 3 bases from J, leaving 8 bases between. Germline loops: CDR1 SEHNR, CDR2 FQNEAQ (reference sequence). The CDR3 loop spans 13 amino acids. The CDR3 loop is CASSLKGFYEQYF. The CDR3 coding sequence is TGTGCCAGCAGCTTAAAGGGGTTCTACGAGCAGTACTTC.

The V and J genes are TRBV4-2 and TRBJ2-7, with 8 bases lining up with TRBD1. V lost 0 bases to trimming and J lost 2 bases; unmatched junction nucleotides: 15. Looked up from germline, CDR1 is LGHNA and CDR2 is YNFKEQ. The CDR3 has 19 amino acids. CDR3 DNA: TGTGCCAGCAGCCAAGAGCAGCACCGGACAGGGAACGGGGCCTACGAGCAGTACTTC. It codes for CASSQEQHRTGNGAYEQYF.

This clonotype was detected ten times or more. The chain uses TRBV20-1 and TRBJ2-1; D not resolved. Germline CDR1 reads DFQATT; CDR2 reads SNEGSKA (reference sequence). V was trimmed by 4 bases and J by 7 bases, leaving 8 bases between them. The CDR3 length is 11 residues. DNA of the CDR3: TGCAGTGCTAAAGGGCGAAATGAGCAGTTCTTC. As protein: CSAKGRNEQFF.

This clonotype was seen repeatedly, ten times or more. The chain carries TRBV10-3 and TRBJ1-2; perhaps TRBD1 as D (5 bases). Germline V lookup: CDR1 ENHRY, CDR2 SYGVKD. Between the trimmed V and J ends, which lost 6 bases and 0 bases, there was a span of 17 bases. There are 16 residues in the CDR3. The CDR3 sequence is CAIRPRFQGANYGYTF. DNA for the CDR3: TGTGCCATCAGGCCGCGGTTTCAGGGAGCTAACTATGGCTACACCTTC.

This clonotype was detected many times. The V call is TRBV6-6, the J call TRBJ2-7; TRBD1 or TRBD2 may be the D gene (5 bases each). The CDR3 extends over 14 amino acids. Trimming removed 2 bases from V and 3 bases from J, with 11 bases in between. The germline V gene encodes CDR1 MNHNY and CDR2 SVGAGI (reference sequence). CDR3 coding DNA: TGTGCCAGCAGTTACACCCGGGACGGCTACGAGCAGTACTTC. The encoded protein is CASSYTRDGYEQYF.

This chain connects TRBV18 to TRBJ2-3; the D gene is possibly TRBD2 (5 bases). The CDR3 runs 15 residues. Germline lookup yields CDR1 KGHSH and CDR2 LQKENI. Trimming took off 6 bases at V and 0 bases at J, with 13 bases between the two ends. The CDR3 DNA reads as TGTGCCAGCTCCCTCACTAGTGGGAGCACAGATACGCAGTATTTT. This translates into CASSLTSGSTDTQYF.

Many counts were recorded for this clonotype. The chain joins TRBV3-1 to TRBJ1-6, with TRBD1 as a possible D gene (5 bases). CDR1 and CDR2 from the germline V gene are LGHDT and YNNKEL (reference sequence). The CDR3 extends over 16 amino acids. With 5 bases removed from V and 4 bases from J, the gap between germline ends came to 15 bases. The CDR3 DNA follows: TGTGCCAGCAGCAGCGTGGGGCCTCCTTATAATTCACCCCTCCACTTT. Amino acids: CASSSVGPPYNSPLHF. Looking up the rest from reference TRBV3-1 and TRBJ1-6 gives the full variable domain: DTAVSQTPKYLVTQMGNDKSIKCEQNLGHDTMYWYKQDSKKFLKIMFSYNNKELIINETVPNRFSPKSPDKAHLNLHINSLELGDSAVYFCASSSVGPPYNSPLHFGNGTRLTVT.

With respect to this clonotype: A read error may produce the germline difference seen at one junction end. The rearrangement uses TRBV7-9 and TRBJ1-2, with D possibly being TRBD1 (5 bases). The CDR3 runs 15 residues. In germline, CDR1 is SEHNR, CDR2 FQNEAQ (reference sequence). The CDR3 sequence: CASILLTATNYGYTF. The CDR3 DNA is TGTGCCAGCATCTTACTGACAGCTACTAACTATGGCTACACCTTC.

Comment on this clonotype: This could be a read error, since a much larger clone is one nucleotide away. J is TRBJ2-4 and V is TRBV5-1; D unclear. This CDR3 has 14 residues. Per the germline V gene, CDR1 is SGHRS and CDR2 is YFSETQ. V gave up 3 bases and J gave up 7 bases, with 14 bases separating them. The DNA for the CDR3 is TGCGCCAGCAGCTACGACTCCCCCGGGAACATTCAGTACTTC. This gives the protein CASSYDSPGNIQYF.

This clonotype was counted at least ten times. The CDR3 region is CATSDPGQGAVEQFF. The CDR3 coding sequence is TGTGCCACCAGTGATCCCGGACAGGGGGCGGTTGAGCAGTTCTTC. The chain is built from TRBV24-1 and TRBJ2-1; 11 bases match TRBD1. Trimming cost V 3 bases and J 9 bases; bases outside gene matches: 6. Germline lookup yields CDR1 KGHDR and CDR2 SFDVKD. The CDR3 is 15 residues long.

This clonotype appeared many times. The genes are TRBV7-8 and TRBJ1-2, with D hard to call. Looked up from germline, CDR1 is SGHVS and CDR2 is FQNEAQ. V was pared by 0 bases and J by 1 base, with 9 bases between. The CDR3 totals 15 residues. This CDR3 is CASSLAHDFNYGYTF. The CDR3 nucleotides are TGTGCCAGCAGCTTAGCGCATGACTTTAACTATGGCTACACCTTC. Variable domain in full (rest from reference TRBV7-8 and TRBJ1-2): GAGVSQSPRYKVAKRGQDVALRCDPISGHVSLFWYQQALGQGPEFLTYFQNEAQLDKSGLPSDRFFAERPEGSVSTLKIQRTQQEDSAVYLCASSLAHDFNYGYTFGSGTRLTVV.

This clonotype was counted at least ten times. The chain is built from TRBV12-3 or TRBV12-4 and TRBJ1-4; D unclear. V was clipped by 5 bases and J by 4 bases, with 5 bases between them. This CDR3 comprises 12 residues. CDR3 loop: CASSDINEKLFF. CDR3 bases: TGTGCCAGCAGTGACATTAATGAAAAACTGTTTTTT.